This TCR beta chain was captured by sequencing in a study of T cell repertoires in cytomegalovirus infection. In the study overall: Both a matching HLA type and CMV infection were indicated by public TCR beta signatures. Points from the study as a whole: Frequencies of public TCR beta families were cumulated, and this identified carriers of CMV plus the relevant HLA. The response measured ex vivo was dominated by TCR beta clonotypes (HLA-C-restricted and CMV-specific).

Germline CDR1 and CDR2: SQVTM and ANQGSEA. The CDR3 has 15 residues. V lost 1 base and J 5 bases, leaving 15 bases between the germline ends. TCRdb analysed the reads with MiXCR anew, one entry per CDR3 protein. Found here are some 130,000 distinct CDR3 sequences, 20% to 30% of them singletons; the top ten hold about a third. On this clonotype itself: Its specificity is unknown.

This clonotype originated in a human donor in good health (CMV status not recorded). Some clones in this sample may be carry-over from other donors' samples. This chain uses TRBV29-1 with TRBJ2-1, with a possible D match to TRBD2 (6 bases). Material for sequencing was PBMCs, sequenced either directly or after in vitro stimulation (not recorded which). CDR3 nucleotide sequence: TGCAGCGTTGAAGGTCTCAGACTAGTTAACAATGAGCAGTTCTTC. It is translated as CSVEGLRLVNNEQFF.